A selection of T cell receptor beta chains follows, all from one sample in a study of beta chain features in type 1 diabetes. This table comes from immunoSEQ multiplex PCR, and its TCRdb copy is limited to in-frame clones, with some not included. Of about 900,000 clones listed, roughly 15% are singletons. What was sequenced was naive CD4+ T cells from blood. Receptors were obtained from a woman between 18 and 29 years old in good health. Each CDR3 is given with its conserved first and last residue. The D gene is left open where the match is weak. A clone size is listed for some rows: how often the clone was seen (once, few, many), or a class if it is expanded.

clone_size	j_call	d_call	v_call	cdr3_aa	cdr3_nt
.	TRBJ2-5	.	TRBV5-1	CASMSTSLETQYF	TGCGCCAGCATGTCGACCTCGCTAGAGACCCAGTACTTC
.	TRBJ2-7	.	TRBV5-1	CASHSGPSSYEQYF	TGCGCCAGCCACTCCGGGCCGAGCTCCTACGAGCAGTACTTC
.	TRBJ2-5	TRBD2	TRBV15	CATSRDTSGRLEETQYF	TGTGCCACCAGCAGAGATACTAGCGGGAGACTGGAAGAGACCCAGTACTTC
few	TRBJ2-6	.	TRBV29-1	CVVGGGANVLTF	TGCGTCGTGGGTGGAGGGGCCAACGTCCTGACTTTC
.	TRBJ2-7	TRBD1	TRBV7-8	CASSLWDRGDEQYF	TGTGCCAGCAGCTTATGGGACAGGGGCGACGAGCAGTACTTC
.	TRBJ2-5	.	TRBV28	CASSFQQGGQETQYF	TGTGCCAGCAGTTTTCAGCAGGGGGGTCAAGAGACCCAGTACTTC
few	TRBJ2-3	.	TRBV7-6	CASSFSGGTDTQYF	TGTGCCAGCAGCTTCAGCGGAGGCACAGATACGCAGTATTTT
.	TRBJ1-2	.	TRBV5-6	CASSFGNYGYTF	TGTGCCAGCAGCTTCGGTAACTATGGCTACACCTTC
.	TRBJ2-2	.	TRBV6-5	CASRTWGRSTGELFF	TGTGCCAGCAGGACCTGGGGCCGTAGCACCGGGGAGCTGTTTTTT
few	TRBJ2-5	TRBD2	TRBV29-1	CSASGTQAETQYF	TGCAGCGCTAGCGGGACCCAGGCAGAGACCCAGTACTTC
few	TRBJ1-1	.	TRBV7-9	CASSFTEGFGNTEAFF	TGTGCCAGCAGCTTCACCGAGGGGTTCGGGAACACTGAAGCTTTCTTT
few	TRBJ2-3	TRBD2	TRBV4-2	CASSQETGGRGDTQYF	TGTGCCAGCAGCCAAGAAACGGGCGGGAGAGGAGATACGCAGTATTTT
few	TRBJ2-3	.	TRBV2	CASSGQVSDTQYF	TGTGCCAGCAGTGGACAGGTTTCAGATACGCAGTATTTT
few	TRBJ2-5	TRBD2	TRBV28	CASSQGLLAGRATQETQYF	TGTGCCAGCAGCCAGGGACTACTAGCGGGACGAGCGACCCAAGAGACCCAGTACTTC
.	TRBJ1-1	.	TRBV20-1	CSARRDTEAFF	TGCAGTGCTCGTAGGGACACTGAAGCTTTCTTT
few	TRBJ2-1	TRBD2	TRBV7-8	CASSSGTSGRYYNEQFF	TGTGCCAGCAGCTCCGGGACTAGCGGGAGATATTACAATGAGCAGTTCTTC
.	TRBJ1-5	.	TRBV28	CASSDPGHGQPQHF	TGTGCCAGCAGTGACCCGGGGCACGGTCAGCCCCAGCATTTT
few	TRBJ2-4	.	TRBV7-9	CASSLVGVDIQYF	TGTGCCAGCAGCTTAGTAGGGGTCGACATTCAGTACTTC
.	TRBJ2-1	.	TRBV7-9	CASSLALGGSEQFF	TGTGCCAGCAGCTTAGCCCTGGGGGGCAGTGAGCAGTTCTTC
.	TRBJ2-1	TRBD2	TRBV10-3	CAIRVSGRAGEQFF	TGTGCCATCAGGGTAAGCGGGAGGGCCGGTGAGCAGTTCTTC
.	TRBJ2-5	.	TRBV27	CASSLLGAAETQYF	TGTGCCAGCAGTTTATTGGGGGCTGCAGAGACCCAGTACTTC
.	TRBJ1-1	.	TRBV4-3	CASSQDFQGPFGTEAFF	TGCGCCAGCAGCCAAGATTTTCAGGGGCCATTCGGCACTGAAGCTTTCTTT
few	TRBJ2-7	TRBD2	TRBV6-6	CASRVTSGRSYEQYF	TGTGCCAGCAGGGTGACTAGCGGGAGGTCCTACGAGCAGTACTTC
.	TRBJ2-5	.	TRBV2	CASSLERAPSGTQYF	TGTGCCAGCAGCTTGGAAAGGGCCCCCTCGGGTACCCAGTACTTC
.	TRBJ2-7	.	TRBV5-1	CASSLGRFSYEQYF	TGCGCCAGCAGCTTGGGAAGGTTCTCCTACGAGCAGTACTTC